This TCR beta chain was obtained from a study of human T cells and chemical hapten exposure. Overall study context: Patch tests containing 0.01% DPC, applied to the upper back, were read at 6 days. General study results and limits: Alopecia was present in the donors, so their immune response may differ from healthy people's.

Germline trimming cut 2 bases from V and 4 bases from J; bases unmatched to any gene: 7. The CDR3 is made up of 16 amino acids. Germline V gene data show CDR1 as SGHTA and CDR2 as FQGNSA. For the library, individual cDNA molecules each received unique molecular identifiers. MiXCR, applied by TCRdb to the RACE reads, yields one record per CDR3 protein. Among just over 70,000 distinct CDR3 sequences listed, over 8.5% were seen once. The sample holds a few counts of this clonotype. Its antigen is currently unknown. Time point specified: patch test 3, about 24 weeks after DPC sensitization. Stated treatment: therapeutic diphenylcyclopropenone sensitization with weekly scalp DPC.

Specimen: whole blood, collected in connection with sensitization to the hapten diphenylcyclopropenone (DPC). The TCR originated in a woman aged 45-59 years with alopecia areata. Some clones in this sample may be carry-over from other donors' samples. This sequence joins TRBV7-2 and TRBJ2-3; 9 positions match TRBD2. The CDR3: CASSLWRGGRPDTQYF. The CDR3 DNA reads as TGTGCCAGCAGCTTATGGCGGGGGGGCCGTCCAGATACGCAGTATTTT.